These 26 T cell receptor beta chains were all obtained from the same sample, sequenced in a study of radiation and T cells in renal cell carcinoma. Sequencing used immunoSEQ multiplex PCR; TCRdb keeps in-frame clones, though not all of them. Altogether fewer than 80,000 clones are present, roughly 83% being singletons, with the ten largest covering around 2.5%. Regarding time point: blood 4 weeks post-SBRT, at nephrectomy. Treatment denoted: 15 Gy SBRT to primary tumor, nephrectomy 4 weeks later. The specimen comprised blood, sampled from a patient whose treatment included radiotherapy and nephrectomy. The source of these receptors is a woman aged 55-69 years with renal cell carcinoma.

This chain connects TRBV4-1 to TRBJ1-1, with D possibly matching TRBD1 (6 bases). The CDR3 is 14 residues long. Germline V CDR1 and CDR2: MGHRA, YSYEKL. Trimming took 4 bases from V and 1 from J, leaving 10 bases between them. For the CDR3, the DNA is TGCGCCAGCAGCCGAAAACAGGGGAACACTGAAGCTTTCTTT. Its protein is CASSRKQGNTEAFF.

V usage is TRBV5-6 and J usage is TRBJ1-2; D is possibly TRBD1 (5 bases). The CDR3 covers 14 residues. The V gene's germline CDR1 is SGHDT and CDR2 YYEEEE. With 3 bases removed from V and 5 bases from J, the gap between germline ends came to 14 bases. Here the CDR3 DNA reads TGTGCCAGCAGCTGGGGAAGGGGCGCATATGGCTACACCTTC. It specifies CASSWGRGAYGYTF.

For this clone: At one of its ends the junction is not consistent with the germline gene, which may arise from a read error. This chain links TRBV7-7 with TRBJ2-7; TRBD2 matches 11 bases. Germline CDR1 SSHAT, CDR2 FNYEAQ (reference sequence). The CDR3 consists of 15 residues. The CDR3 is CASSPTSGNSYEQYF. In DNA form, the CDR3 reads TGTGCTAGCAGCCCGACTAGCGGGAACTCCTACGAGCAGTACTTC.

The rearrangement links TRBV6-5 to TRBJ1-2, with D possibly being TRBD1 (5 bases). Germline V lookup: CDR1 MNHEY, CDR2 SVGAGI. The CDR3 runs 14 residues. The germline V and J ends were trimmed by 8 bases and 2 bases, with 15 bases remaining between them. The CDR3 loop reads CASASGQINYGYTF. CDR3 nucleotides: TGTGCCAGCGCCTCGGGGCAGATCAACTATGGCTACACCTTC.

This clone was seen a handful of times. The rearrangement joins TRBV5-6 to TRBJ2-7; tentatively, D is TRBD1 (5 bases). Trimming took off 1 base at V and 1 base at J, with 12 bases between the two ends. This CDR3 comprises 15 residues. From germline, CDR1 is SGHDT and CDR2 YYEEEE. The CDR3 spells CASSLWQGISYEQYF. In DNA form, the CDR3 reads TGTGCCAGCAGCTTGTGGCAGGGTATTTCCTACGAGCAGTACTTC. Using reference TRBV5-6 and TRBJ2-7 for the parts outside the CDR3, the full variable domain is DAGVTQSPTHLIKTRGQQVTLRCSPKSGHDTVSWYQQALGQGPQFIFQYYEEEERQRGNFPDRFSGHQFPNYSSELNVNALLLGDSALYLCASSLWQGISYEQYFGPGTRLTVT.

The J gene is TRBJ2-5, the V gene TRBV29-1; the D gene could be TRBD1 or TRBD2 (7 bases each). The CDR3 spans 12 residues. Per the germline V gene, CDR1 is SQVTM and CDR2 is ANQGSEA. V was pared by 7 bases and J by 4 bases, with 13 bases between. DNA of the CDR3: TGCAGCGGAGACAGGGAGGGAGAGACCCAGTACTTC. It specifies CSGDREGETQYF.

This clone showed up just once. The CDR3 bases are TGCGCCAGCAGCCAAGGGGGAGAGAGCCAGCCCCAGCATTTT. It codes for CASSQGGESQPQHF. V is TRBV4-1 and J is TRBJ1-5; no firm D call. The CDR3 spans 14 residues. V gave up 1 base and J gave up 7 bases, with 11 bases separating them. Germline-derived CDR1 and CDR2 are MGHRA and YSYEKL.

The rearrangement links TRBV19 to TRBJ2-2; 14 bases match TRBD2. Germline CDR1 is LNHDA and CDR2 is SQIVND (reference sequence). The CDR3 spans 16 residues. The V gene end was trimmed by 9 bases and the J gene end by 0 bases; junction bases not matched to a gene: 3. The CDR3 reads CASGLAGGSNTGELFF. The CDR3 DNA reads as TGTGCCAGCGGACTAGCGGGGGGATCGAACACCGGGGAGCTGTTTTTT. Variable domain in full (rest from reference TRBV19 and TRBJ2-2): DGGITQSPKYLFRKEGQNVTLSCEQNLNHDAMYWYRQDPGQGLRLIYYSQIVNDFQKGDIAEGYSVSREKKESFPLTVTSAQKNPTAFYLCASGLAGGSNTGELFFGEGSRLTVL.

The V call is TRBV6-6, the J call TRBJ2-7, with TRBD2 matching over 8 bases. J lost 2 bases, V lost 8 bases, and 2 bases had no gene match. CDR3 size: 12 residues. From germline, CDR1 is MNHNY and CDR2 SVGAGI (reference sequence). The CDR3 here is CASRGGTYEQYF. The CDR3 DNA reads TGTGCCAGCCGGGGGGGGACCTACGAGCAGTACTTC.

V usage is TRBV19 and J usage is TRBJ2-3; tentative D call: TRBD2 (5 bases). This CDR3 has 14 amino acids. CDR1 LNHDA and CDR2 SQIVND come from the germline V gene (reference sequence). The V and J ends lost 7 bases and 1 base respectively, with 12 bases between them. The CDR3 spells CASNGLGGTDTQYF. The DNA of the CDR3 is TGTGCCAGTAACGGACTTGGAGGCACAGATACGCAGTATTTT. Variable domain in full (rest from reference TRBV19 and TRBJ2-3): DGGITQSPKYLFRKEGQNVTLSCEQNLNHDAMYWYRQDPGQGLRLIYYSQIVNDFQKGDIAEGYSVSREKKESFPLTVTSAQKNPTAFYLCASNGLGGTDTQYFGPGTRLTVL.

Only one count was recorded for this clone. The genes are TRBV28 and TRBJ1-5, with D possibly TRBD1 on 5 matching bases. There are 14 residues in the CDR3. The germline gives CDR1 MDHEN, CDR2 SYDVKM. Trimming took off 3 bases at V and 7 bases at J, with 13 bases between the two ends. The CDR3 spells CASSFQGIGQPQHF. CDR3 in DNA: TGTGCCAGCAGTTTCCAGGGTATAGGGCAGCCCCAGCATTTT. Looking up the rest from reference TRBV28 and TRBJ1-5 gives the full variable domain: DVKVTQSSRYLVKRTGEKVFLECVQDMDHENMFWYRQDPGLGLRLIYFSYDVKMKEKGDIPEGYSVSREKKERFSLILESASTNQTSMYLCASSFQGIGQPQHFGDGTRLSIL.

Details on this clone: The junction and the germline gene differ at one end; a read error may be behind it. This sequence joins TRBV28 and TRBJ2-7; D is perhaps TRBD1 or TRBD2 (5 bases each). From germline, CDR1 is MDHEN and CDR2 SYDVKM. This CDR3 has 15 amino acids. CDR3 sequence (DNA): TGTGCCAGCAGTTTCGGGACCCCGGTTTCCTCCGAGCAGTACTTC. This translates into CASSFGTPVSSEQYF.

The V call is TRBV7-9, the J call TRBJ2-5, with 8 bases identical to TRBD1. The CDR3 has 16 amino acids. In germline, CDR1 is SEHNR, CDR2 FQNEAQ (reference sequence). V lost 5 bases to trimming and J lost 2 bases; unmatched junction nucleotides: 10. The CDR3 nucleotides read TGTGCCAGCAGCCTAACCGGGACAGGAGGGCAAGAGACCCAGTACTTC. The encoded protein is CASSLTGTGGQETQYF.

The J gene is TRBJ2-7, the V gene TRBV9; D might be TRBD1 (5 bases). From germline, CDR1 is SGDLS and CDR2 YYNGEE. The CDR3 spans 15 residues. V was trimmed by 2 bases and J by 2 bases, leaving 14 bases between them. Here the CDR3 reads CASSVSGLGTYEQYF. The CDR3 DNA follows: TGTGCCAGCAGCGTCTCAGGGCTGGGAACCTACGAGCAGTACTTC.

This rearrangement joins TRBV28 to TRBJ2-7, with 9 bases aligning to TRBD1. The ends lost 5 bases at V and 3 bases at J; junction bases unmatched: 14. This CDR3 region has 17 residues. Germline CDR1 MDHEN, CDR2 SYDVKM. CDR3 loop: CASSLTGGPLFLYEQYF. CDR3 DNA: TGTGCCAGCAGTCTCACAGGGGGCCCGTTGTTCCTCTACGAGCAGTACTTC. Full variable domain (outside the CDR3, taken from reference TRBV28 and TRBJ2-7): DVKVTQSSRYLVKRTGEKVFLECVQDMDHENMFWYRQDPGLGLRLIYFSYDVKMKEKGDIPEGYSVSREKKERFSLILESASTNQTSMYLCASSLTGGPLFLYEQYFGPGTRLTVT.

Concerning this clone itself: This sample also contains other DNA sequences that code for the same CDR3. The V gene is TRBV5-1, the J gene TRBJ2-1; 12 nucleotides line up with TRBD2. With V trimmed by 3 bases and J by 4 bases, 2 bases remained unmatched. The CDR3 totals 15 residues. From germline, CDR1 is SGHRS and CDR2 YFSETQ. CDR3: CASSSTSGSYNEQFF. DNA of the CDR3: TGCGCCAGCAGCTCGACTAGCGGGAGTTACAATGAGCAGTTCTTC.

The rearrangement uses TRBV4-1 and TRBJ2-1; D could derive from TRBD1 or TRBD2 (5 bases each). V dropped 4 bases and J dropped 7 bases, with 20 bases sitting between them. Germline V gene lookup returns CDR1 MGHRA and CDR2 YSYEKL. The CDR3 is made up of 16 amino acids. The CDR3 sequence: CASSPRDLGVQNEQFF. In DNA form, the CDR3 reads TGCGCCAGCAGCCCTCGGGACCTTGGGGTCCAAAATGAGCAGTTCTTC.

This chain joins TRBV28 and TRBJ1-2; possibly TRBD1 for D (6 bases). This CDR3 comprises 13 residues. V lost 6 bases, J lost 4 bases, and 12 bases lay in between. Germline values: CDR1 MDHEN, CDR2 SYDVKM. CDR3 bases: TGTGCCAGCAGGAAGGGGGGTCCCTATGGCTACACCTTC. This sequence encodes CASRKGGPYGYTF.

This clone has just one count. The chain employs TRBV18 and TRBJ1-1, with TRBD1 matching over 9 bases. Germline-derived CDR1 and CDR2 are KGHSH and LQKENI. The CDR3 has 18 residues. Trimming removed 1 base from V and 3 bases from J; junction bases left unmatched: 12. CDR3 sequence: CASSPLSDRGLGDTEAFF. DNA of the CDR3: TGTGCCAGCTCACCACTTTCAGACAGGGGGTTGGGGGACACTGAAGCTTTCTTT.

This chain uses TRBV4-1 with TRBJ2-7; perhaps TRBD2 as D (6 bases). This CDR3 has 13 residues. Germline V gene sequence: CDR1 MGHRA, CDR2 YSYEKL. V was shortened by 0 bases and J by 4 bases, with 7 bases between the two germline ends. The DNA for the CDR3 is TGCGCCAGCAGCCAAGAAGGGAGGTACGAGCAGTACTTC. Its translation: CASSQEGRYEQYF.

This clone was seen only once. The CDR3 loop is CASSFRVRDYGYTF. The CDR3 region has the DNA TGTGCCAGCAGTTTCCGGGTCAGGGACTATGGCTACACCTTC. The chain has TRBV28 and TRBJ1-2; the D gene is possibly TRBD1 (5 bases). This CDR3 region has 14 residues. Trimming removed 3 bases at V and 3 bases at J, with 11 bases between. CDR1 and CDR2 from the germline V gene are MDHEN and SYDVKM.

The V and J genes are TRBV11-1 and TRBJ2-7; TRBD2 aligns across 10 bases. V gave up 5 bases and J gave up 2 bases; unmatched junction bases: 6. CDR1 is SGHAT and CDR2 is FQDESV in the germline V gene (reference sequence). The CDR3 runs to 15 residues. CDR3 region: CASSEDSGRTYEQYF. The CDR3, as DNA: TGTGCCAGCAGCGAAGATAGCGGGAGGACCTACGAGCAGTACTTC. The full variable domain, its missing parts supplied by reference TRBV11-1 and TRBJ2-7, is EAEVAQSPRYKITEKSQAVAFWCDPISGHATLYWYRQILGQGPELLVQFQDESVVDDSQLPKDRFSAERLKGVDSTLKIQPAELGDSAMYLCASSEDSGRTYEQYFGPGTRLTVT.

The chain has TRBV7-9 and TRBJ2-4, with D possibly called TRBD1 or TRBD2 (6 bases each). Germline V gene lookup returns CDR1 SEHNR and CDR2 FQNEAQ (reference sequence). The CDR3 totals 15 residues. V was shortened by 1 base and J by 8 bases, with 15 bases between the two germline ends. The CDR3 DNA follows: TGTGCCAGCAGCTTAGAATTCGGGGGCTCGGACATTCAGTACTTC. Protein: CASSLEFGGSDIQYF. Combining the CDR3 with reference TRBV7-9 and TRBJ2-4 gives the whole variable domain DTGVSQNPRHKITKRGQNVTFRCDPISEHNRLYWYRQTLGQGPEFLTYFQNEAQLEKSRLLSDRFSAERPKGSFSTLEIQRTEQGDSAMYLCASSLEFGGSDIQYFGAGTRLSVL.

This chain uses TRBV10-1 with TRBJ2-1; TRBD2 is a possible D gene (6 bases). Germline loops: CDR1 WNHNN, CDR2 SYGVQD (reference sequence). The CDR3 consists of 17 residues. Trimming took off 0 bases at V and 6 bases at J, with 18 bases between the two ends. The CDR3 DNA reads TGCGCCAGCAGTGAGTCATGGCGGGGTGAGGGTTCCAATGAGCAGTTCTTC. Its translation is CASSESWRGEGSNEQFF.

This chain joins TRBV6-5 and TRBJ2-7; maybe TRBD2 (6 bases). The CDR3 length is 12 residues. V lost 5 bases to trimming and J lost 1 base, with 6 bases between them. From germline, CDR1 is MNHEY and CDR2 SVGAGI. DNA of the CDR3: TGTGCCAGCAGTGGGACTTCCTACGAGCAGTACTTC. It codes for CASSGTSYEQYF.

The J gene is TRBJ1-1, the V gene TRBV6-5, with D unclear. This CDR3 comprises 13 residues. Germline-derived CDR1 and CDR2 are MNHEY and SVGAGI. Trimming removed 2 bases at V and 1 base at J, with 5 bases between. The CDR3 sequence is CASSYDGNTEAFF. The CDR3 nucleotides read TGTGCCAGCAGTTACGATGGGAACACTGAAGCTTTCTTT.